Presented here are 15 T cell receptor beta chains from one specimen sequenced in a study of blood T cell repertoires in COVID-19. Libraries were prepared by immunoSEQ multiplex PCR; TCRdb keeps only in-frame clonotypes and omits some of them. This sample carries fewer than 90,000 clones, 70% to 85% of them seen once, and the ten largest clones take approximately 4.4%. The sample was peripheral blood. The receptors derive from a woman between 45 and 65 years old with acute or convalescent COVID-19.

CDR3 coding DNA: TGCGCCAGCAGCTTGTTGGCCACGGCGGGATCACCCCTCCACTTT. It encodes CASSLLATAGSPLHF. This chain uses TRBV5-1 with TRBJ1-6; D is unclear. There are 15 residues in the CDR3. V lost 1 base to trimming and J lost 10 bases, with 15 bases between them. CDR1 and CDR2 from the germline V gene are SGHRS and YFSETQ.

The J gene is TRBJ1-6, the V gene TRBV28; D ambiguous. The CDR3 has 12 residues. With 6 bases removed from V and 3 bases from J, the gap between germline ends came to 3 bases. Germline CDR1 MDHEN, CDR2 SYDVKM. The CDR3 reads CASSRYNSPLHF. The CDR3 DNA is TGTGCCAGCAGCCGCTATAATTCACCCCTCCACTTT.

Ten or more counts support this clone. In DNA, the CDR3 is TGTGCCAGCAGCCCAGAATTGGGAAACACCATATATTTT. Translation: CASSPELGNTIYF. V is TRBV2 and J is TRBJ1-3; D ambiguous. The germline V and J ends were trimmed by 6 bases and 4 bases, with 10 bases remaining between them. This CDR3 spans 13 amino acids. Per the germline V gene, CDR1 is SNHLY and CDR2 is FYNNEI.

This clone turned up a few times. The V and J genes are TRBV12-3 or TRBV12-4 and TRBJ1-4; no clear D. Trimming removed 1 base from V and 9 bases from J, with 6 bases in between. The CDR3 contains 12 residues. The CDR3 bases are TGTGCCAGCAGTTTAGACGGGAAAAAACTGTTTTTT. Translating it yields CASSLDGKKLFF.

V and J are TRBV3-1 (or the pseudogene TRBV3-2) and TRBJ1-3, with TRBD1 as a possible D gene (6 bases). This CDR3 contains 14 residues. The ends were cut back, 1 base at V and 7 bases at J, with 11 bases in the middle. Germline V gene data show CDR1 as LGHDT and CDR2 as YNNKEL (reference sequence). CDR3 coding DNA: TGTGCCAGCAGCCAAGTGGAGAGGGGGAACACCATATATTTT. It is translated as CASSQVERGNTIYF.

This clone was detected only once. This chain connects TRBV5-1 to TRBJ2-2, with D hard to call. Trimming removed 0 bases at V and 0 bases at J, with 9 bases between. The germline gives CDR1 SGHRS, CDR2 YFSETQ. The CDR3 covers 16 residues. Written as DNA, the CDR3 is TGCGCCAGCAGCTTGGTTAGCCTCGCGAACACCGGGGAGCTGTTTTTT. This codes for CASSLVSLANTGELFF.

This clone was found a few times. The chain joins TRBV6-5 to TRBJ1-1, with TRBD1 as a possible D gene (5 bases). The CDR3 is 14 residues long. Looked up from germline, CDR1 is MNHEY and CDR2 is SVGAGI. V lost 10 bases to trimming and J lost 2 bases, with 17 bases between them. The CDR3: CATQFSGANTEAFF. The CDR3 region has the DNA TGTGCCACCCAGTTCAGTGGGGCAAACACTGAAGCTTTCTTT.

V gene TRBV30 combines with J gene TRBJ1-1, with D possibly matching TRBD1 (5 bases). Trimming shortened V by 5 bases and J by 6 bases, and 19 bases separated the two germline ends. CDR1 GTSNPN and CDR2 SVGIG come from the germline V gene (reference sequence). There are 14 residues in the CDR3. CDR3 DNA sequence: TGTGCCTGGGTGGGCCGTCGGGGGAGCGCTGAAGCTTTCTTT. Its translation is CAWVGRRGSAEAFF.

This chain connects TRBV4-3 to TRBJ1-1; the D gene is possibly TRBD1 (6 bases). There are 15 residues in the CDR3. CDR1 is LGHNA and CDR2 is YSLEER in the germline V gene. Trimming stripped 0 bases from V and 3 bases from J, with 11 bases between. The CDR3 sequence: CASSQDSGGDTEAFF. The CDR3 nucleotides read TGCGCCAGCAGCCAAGATTCTGGGGGCGACACTGAAGCTTTCTTT.

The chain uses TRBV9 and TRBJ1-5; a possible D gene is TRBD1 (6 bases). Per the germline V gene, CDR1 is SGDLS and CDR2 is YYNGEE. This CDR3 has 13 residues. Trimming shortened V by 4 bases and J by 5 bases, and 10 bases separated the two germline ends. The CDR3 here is CASSHRVDQPQHF. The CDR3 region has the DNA TGTGCCAGCAGCCACAGGGTGGATCAGCCCCAGCATTTT.

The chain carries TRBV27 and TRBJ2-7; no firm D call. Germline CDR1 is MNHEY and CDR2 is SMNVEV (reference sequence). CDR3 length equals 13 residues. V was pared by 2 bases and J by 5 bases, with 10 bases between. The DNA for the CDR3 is TGTGCCAGCAGTTTACGTACGGGTGACGAGCAGTACTTC. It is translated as CASSLRTGDEQYF.

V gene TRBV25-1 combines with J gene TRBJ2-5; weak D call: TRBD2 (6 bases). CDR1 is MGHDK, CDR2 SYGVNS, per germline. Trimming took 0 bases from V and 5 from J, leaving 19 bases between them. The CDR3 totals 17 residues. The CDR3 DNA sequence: TGTGCCAGCAGTGAATATGGCGGGATTGGGGTTGGGGAGACCCAGTACTTC. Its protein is CASSEYGGIGVGETQYF.

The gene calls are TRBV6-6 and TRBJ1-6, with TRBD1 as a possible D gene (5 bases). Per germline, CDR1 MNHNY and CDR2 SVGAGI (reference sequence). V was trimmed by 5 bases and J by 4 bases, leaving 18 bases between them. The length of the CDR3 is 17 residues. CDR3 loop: CASSPVAGGKYNSPLHF. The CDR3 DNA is TGTGCCAGCAGTCCGGTCGCGGGGGGGAAGTATAATTCACCCCTCCACTTT.

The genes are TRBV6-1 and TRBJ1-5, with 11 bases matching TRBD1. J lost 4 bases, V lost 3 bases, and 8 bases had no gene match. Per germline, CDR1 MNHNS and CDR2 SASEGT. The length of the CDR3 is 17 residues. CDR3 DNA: TGTGCCAGCAGTGAGTCAGGGGGGACAGGGGGAAATCAGCCCCAGCATTTT. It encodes CASSESGGTGGNQPQHF.

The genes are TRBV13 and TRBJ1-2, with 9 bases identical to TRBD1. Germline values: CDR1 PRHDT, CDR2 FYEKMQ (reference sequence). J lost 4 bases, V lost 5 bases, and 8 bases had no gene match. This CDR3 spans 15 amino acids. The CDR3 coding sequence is TGTGCCAGCAGCCAGGACAGGGGTGAATTCTATGGCTACACCTTC. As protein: CASSQDRGEFYGYTF.